The entry that follows covers one T cell receptor beta chain sequence. This entry is derived from a study of T cell changes during pregnancy in multiple sclerosis. Per germline, CDR1 SGHRS and CDR2 YFSETQ. Trimming removed 4 bases from V and 2 bases from J; junction bases left unmatched: 5. This CDR3 has 14 amino acids. Assay used: immunoSEQ multiplex PCR; TCRdb lists only in-frame clones, some missing. The table records tens of thousands of clones, around 94% of them present only once. This clonotype originated in a female donor with multiple sclerosis, enrolled in a pregnancy study. The gene calls are TRBV5-1 and TRBJ1-2, with 7 bases identical to TRBD1. The specimen was CD4+ T cells from peripheral blood mononuclear cells, collected in the first trimester of pregnancy. The CDR3, as DNA: TGCGCCAGCAGCCTAGGGGGCTCAAACTATGGCTACACCTTC. Translated, it gives CASSLGGSNYGYTF.